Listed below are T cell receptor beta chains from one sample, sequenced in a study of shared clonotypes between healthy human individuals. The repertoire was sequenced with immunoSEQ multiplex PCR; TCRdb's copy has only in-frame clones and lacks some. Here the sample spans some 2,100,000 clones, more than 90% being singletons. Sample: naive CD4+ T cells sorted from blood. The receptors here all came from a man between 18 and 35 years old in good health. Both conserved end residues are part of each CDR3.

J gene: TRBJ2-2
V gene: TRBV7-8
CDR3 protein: CASSLRFPNTGELFF

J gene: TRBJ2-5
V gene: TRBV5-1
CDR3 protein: CASNSGQGPQETQYF

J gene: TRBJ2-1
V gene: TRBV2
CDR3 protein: CASSPLGISYNEQFF

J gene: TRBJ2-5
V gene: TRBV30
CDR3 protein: CAWSVQGRALETQYF

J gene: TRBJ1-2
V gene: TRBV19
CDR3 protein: CASSLTTQGARNVYTF

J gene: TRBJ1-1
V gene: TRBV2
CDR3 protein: CASRDNRGRNTEAFF

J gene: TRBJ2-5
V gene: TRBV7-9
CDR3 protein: CASSLARASGREVGETQYF

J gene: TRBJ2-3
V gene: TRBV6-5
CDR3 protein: CASSSRGGSADTQYF

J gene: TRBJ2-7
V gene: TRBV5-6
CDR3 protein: CASSLWYSYEQYF

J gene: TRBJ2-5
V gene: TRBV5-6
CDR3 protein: CASSIPAGTGGETQYF

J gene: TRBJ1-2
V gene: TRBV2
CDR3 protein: CASSTGEDYGYTF

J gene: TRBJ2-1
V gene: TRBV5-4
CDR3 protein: CASSLGAGGIEQFF

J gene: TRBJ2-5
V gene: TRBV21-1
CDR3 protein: CASSKCSQQETQYF

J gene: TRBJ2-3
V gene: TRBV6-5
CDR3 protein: CASSYSGTDTQYF

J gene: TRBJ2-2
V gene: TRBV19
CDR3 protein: CASSFGGKSTAGELFF

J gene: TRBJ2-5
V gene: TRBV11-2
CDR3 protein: CASSLVPYSGGLQETQYF

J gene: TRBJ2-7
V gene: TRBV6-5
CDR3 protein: CASSSLQGAGEQYF

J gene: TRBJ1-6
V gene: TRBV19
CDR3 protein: CASTPRQGGNSPLHF

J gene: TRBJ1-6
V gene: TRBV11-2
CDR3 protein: CASSLVGRGQVRAPLHF

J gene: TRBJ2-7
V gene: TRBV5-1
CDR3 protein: CASSLGTSGYEQYF

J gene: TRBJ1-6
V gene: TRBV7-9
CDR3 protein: CASSSSTGGRHSPLHF

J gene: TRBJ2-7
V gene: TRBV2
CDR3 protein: CASSGAGVGEQYF

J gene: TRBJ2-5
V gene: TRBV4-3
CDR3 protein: CASSQGQGIQETQYF

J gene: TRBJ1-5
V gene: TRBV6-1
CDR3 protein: CASSEGASGINQPQHF

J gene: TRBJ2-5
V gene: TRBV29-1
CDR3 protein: CSAGLSGGPTQYF

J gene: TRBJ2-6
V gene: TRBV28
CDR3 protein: CASRTPLGGRNSGANVLTF

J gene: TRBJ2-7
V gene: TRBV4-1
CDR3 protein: CASSQSGSYEQYF

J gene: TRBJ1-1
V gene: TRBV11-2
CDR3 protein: CASSLAIPEAFF

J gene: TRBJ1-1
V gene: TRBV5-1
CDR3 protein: CASSYLEGLNTEAFF

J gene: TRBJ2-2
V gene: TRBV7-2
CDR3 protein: CASSLAGHNTGELFF

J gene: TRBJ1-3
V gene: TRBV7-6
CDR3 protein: CASSLRGAGSSGNTIYF

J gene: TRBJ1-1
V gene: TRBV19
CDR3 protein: CASSTQRENTEAFF

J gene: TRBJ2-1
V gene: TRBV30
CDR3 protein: CAWRVPGNEQFF

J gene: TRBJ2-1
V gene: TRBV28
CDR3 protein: CASSLSSARGMFGDEQFF

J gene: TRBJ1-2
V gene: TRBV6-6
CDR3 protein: CASSYSSSGGNYGYTF

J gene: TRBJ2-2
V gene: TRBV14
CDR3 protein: CASSPRLGDYTGELFF

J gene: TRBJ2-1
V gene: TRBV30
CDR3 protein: CAWSEINEQFF

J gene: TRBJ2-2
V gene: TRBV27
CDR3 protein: CASSRTGSGELFF

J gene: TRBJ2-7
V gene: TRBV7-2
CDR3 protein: CASSPSSGSSYEQYF

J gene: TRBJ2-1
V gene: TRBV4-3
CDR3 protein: CASSQEGGTYNEQFF

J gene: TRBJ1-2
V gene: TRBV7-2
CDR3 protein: CASSTQDRGLGYTF

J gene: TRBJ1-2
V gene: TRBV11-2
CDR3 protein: CASSLDQSPIYGYTF

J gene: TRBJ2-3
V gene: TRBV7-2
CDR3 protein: CASSLDRGADTQYF

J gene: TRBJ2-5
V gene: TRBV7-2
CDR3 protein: CASSTYRVGTQYF

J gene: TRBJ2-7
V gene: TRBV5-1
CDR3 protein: CASSLEYISYEQYF

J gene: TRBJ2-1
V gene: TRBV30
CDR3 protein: CAWSPQMTSFGNNEQFF

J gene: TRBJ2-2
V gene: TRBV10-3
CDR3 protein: CAIGLAGDDGELFF

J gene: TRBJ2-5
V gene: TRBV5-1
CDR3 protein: CASSYQTGQETQYF

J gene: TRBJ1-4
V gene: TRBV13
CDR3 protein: CASSLGRNEKLFF

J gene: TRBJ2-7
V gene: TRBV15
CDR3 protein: CATSREQGALTEQYF

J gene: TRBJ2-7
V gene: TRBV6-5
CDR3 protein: CASRYTGAGSYEQYF

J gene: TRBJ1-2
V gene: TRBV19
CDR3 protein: CASSLRWTGVDNYGYTF

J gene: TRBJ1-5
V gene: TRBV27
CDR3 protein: CASRPDKAKNMQPQHF

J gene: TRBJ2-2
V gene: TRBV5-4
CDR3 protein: CASSGGLTGELFF